The clone carrying this T cell receptor beta chain was seen more than once but under ten times. Its antigen is not known. TCRdb processed the RT-PCR reads anew with MiXCR; each CDR3 protein has one entry. The sample records about 650,000 distinct CDR3 sequences, 12% to 15% being singletons. The sample comes from a study of response to subunit inactivated influenza vaccine. General study findings and limits: There was a suggestion from the authors that each seasonal influenza vaccination recruits few new T cells.

The germline V gene encodes CDR1 SGHKS and CDR2 YYEKEE (reference sequence). With 4 bases removed from V and 1 base from J, the gap between germline ends came to 15 bases. CDR3 length: 16 amino acids. The rearrangement uses TRBV5-5 and TRBJ1-5; D unclear. Sequences were derived from PBMCs from blood, sampled 14 days before vaccination. This TCR derives from a man in his fifties who received an inactivated influenza vaccine. CDR3 nucleotides: TGTGCCAGCAGCCCCCTCCCAGGTAGCAGCAATCAGCCCCAGCATTTT. Translated, it gives CASSPLPGSSNQPQHF.